The entry below describes one T cell receptor (beta chain). The source of the sample is a study of blood T cell repertoires in COVID-19. Study in general: Acute and convalescent COVID-19 specimens originated in the United States, Italy and Spain.

As handled by the study authors: Scientists estimated how many nucleated cells there were by amplifying reference gene primers. Profiling relied on immunoSEQ multiplex PCR, and the TCRdb table lists in-frame clones only, not all of them. Clone size and the V and J calls come from that table; the DNA yielded D and trimming. The table shows about 270,000 clones, with about 76% occurring only once. Trimming left V 7 bases short and J 4 bases short, with 7 bases between. Germline CDR1 reads MDHEN; CDR2 reads SYDVKM. The CDR3 length is 11 residues. Sequencing was done on a sample of peripheral blood. This rearrangement joins TRBV28 to TRBJ1-2; no clear D. This receptor was identified in a woman aged 60 to 75 with active or convalescent COVID-19. This CDR3 reads CASKTGYGYTF. The DNA of the CDR3 is TGTGCCAGCAAGACGGGCTATGGCTACACCTTC.